This T cell receptor (beta chain) was recovered during a study of blood T cell repertoires in COVID-19. The protocol was immunoSEQ multiplex PCR, while the TCRdb copy is restricted to in-frame clones and leaves out a portion. The sample lists about 280,000 clones, about nine tenths occurring once. J gave up 9 bases and V 4 bases, and 6 bases lay outside the gene matches. The CDR3 length is 12 residues. Per the germline V gene, CDR1 is SGHDT and CDR2 is YYEEEE. This sequence originates from a woman between 25 and 40 years old with COVID-19, enrolled during active disease. The V gene is TRBV5-6, the J gene TRBJ1-2; 7 bases align to TRBD1. Sequencing input: peripheral blood. CDR3 DNA sequence: TGTGCCAGCAGCATGGGGGGACAGCGCTACACCTTC. This sequence encodes CASSMGGQRYTF. Full variable domain (rest looked up from reference TRBV5-6 and TRBJ1-2): DAGVTQSPTHLIKTRGQQVTLRCSPKSGHDTVSWYQQALGQGPQFIFQYYEEEERQRGNFPDRFSGHQFPNYSSELNVNALLLGDSALYLCASSMGGQRYTFGSGTRLTVV.